This T cell receptor (beta chain) emerged from a study of blood T cell repertoires in COVID-19 (dated by TCRdb to the early 2020s). About the study as a whole: Samples covering the acute and convalescent phases of COVID-19 were provided by collaborators in the United States, Italy and Spain. The samples were drawn from two sources: the first 160 participants of the ongoing ImmuneRACE study, and approximately 1,300 subjects contributed by 6 global collaborators. Subjects who had been exposed to COVID-19, were actively infected with it, or had recovered from it provided the deeply sampled blood TCRbeta repertoires that made up the dataset. The prospective study material was composed of cDNA or gDNA derived from T cells, B-cell-depleted T cells, or PBMCs. The repertoires were released in a freely available public database intended as a resource for research on the immune response to SARS-CoV-2. HLA class I and class II types, where available, came from metadata supplied by the sample provider rather than from assay-based typing. Nearly every sample came with metadata listing a de-identified subject ID, COVID-19 status, age in years and sex. Results the study describes overall, beyond this receptor: How much clinical and demographic metadata was included differed by source and by participant, and the metadata was provided uncurated.

In regard to this clone: Its cognate antigen has yet to be identified. No base quality information exists; no much larger clone differs at one position.

TCRbeta CDR3 regions were amplified from genomic DNA by means of the immunoSEQ Assay, a bias-controlled multiplex PCR. Per the source publication's procedure: The number of nucleated cells in each sample was estimated by amplification of reference gene primers within the assay. To quantify the absolute abundance of each unique TCRbeta CDR3 rearrangement, sequence reads were collapsed and filtered. Productive Simpson clonality was computed per sample as the square root of Simpson's diversity index over productive rearrangements. As stored in TCRdb, this immuneACCESS dataset retains in-frame rearrangements with V and J assigned. A fraction of the clones does not appear; measured against another copy, unresolved V genes explain less than half of the discrepancy, and the remainder lacks a known reason. That table furnishes V, J and clone size, whereas the DNA furnished D and trimming. Counted in this sample were tens of thousands of clones; roughly 70% of them appeared once. Together, the top ten hold just under 4% of the sample.

One collaborating source in Seattle enrolled patients during active infection and followed them longitudinally through the course of disease. The collaborating institutions used their own protocols to collect whole blood in K2EDTA tubes. Collaborator samples were shipped for TCRbeta analysis as frozen whole blood, isolated PBMCs, or DNA extracted from either sample type. V gives up 11 bases and J gives up 2 bases, and the segment between their germline ends measures 16 bases. CDR1 and CDR2, per the germline V gene, are MNHEY and SVGAGI. From the cysteine up to the phenylalanine, the CDR3 has a length of 13 residues. Of the read, only the CDR3 DNA is kept; its 39 bases are in frame from base 1.

This chain joins TRBV6-5 to TRBJ2-7, with no confident D gene call. Sequencing used peripheral blood. The TCR was taken from a man aged 65 to 79 with COVID-19, enrolled during active disease. The CDR3 in this case is CAVASQVAYEQYF. The DNA sequence is as follows: TGTGCCGTCGCTTCGCAGGTGGCCTACGAGCAGTACTTC.